These T cell receptor beta chains were read from a single sample in a study of sequential checkpoint blockade in melanoma. Profiled with immunoSEQ multiplex PCR; TCRdb holds only in-frame clones, not every one. The repertoire holds about 38,000 clones, 88% seen once, with approximately 13% in the top ten. The specimen comprised CD8+ T cells sorted from blood (inferred from file names), sampled from a patient given nivolumab and ipilimumab in sequence. These receptors originate from a human donor with melanoma. The CDR3 runs from the conserved cysteine through the conserved F or W. D genes are given only for firm matches. Where a row states a size, it is once, few, many or the class of an expanded clone; other rows omit it.

V gene,clone size,J gene,D gene,CDR3 protein,CDR3 DNA
TRBV7-6,NA,TRBJ2-5,NA,CASSLAIAEQETQYF,TGTGCCAGCAGCTTAGCCATAGCGGAGCAAGAGACCCAGTACTTC
TRBV30,NA,TRBJ2-5,TRBD1,CAWSAGTGGQETQYF,TGTGCCTGGAGTGCCGGGACAGGGGGCCAAGAGACCCAGTACTTC
TRBV5-1,NA,TRBJ1-6,NA,CASSLVSGAPLHF,TGCGCCAGCAGCTTGGTATCGGGGGCACCCCTCCACTTT
TRBV5-1,once,TRBJ2-1,TRBD2,CASSLRTSLTFDEQFF,TGCGCCAGCAGCCTTCGGACTAGCCTCACCTTCGATGAGCAGTTCTTC
TRBV4-2,NA,TRBJ2-1,TRBD2,CASSLRGTSGYNEQFF,TGTGCCAGCAGCCTTCGGGGGACTAGCGGGTACAATGAGCAGTTCTTC
TRBV28,NA,TRBJ1-3,NA,CASSLTGSGNTIYF,TGTGCCAGCAGTTTGACGGGCTCTGGAAACACCATATATTTT
TRBV6-5,NA,TRBJ2-7,TRBD2,CASSFFTSGSSYEQYF,TGTGCCAGCAGTTTCTTTACTAGCGGTTCCTCCTACGAGCAGTACTTC
TRBV13,NA,TRBJ2-3,NA,CASSLRTQLVTDTQYF,TGTGCCAGCAGTCTCAGGACTCAGTTGGTGACAGATACGCAGTATTTT
TRBV19,NA,TRBJ2-4,NA,CASSIFRDSKNIQYF,TGTGCCAGTAGTATTTTCAGGGATTCCAAAAACATTCAGTACTTC
TRBV29-1,once,TRBJ2-7,NA,CSVFRTTSYEQYF,TGCAGCGTTTTCCGGACTACCTCCTACGAGCAGTACTTC
TRBV27,NA,TRBJ2-1,TRBD2,CATGAGVFYNEQFF,TGTGCCACCGGAGCGGGAGTATTCTACAATGAGCAGTTCTTC
TRBV5-1,NA,TRBJ2-7,TRBD1,CASSLGGGDEQYF,TGCGCCAGCAGCTTGGGAGGGGGCGACGAGCAGTACTTC
TRBV15,once,TRBJ1-5,TRBD1,CATSTGQRNQPQHF,TGTGCCACCAGCACGGGACAGCGTAACCAGCCCCAGCATTTT
TRBV25-1,NA,TRBJ2-1,TRBD2,CASGAGGPLNEQFF,TGTGCCAGCGGAGCGGGAGGGCCTTTAAATGAGCAGTTCTTC
TRBV11-1,once,TRBJ2-1,NA,CASSSAAISYNEQFF,TGTGCCAGCAGCTCGGCGGCGATATCCTACAATGAGCAGTTCTTC
TRBV28,once,TRBJ2-1,NA,CASSRQVWGNEQFF,TGTGCCAGCAGTCGACAGGTTTGGGGGAATGAGCAGTTCTTC
TRBV11-3,NA,TRBJ1-1,TRBD1,CASSDLSMPDRRQNTEAFF,TGTGCCAGCAGCGATTTATCTATGCCGGACAGGCGGCAGAACACTGAAGCTTTCTTT
TRBV7-6,NA,TRBJ1-5,NA,CASSLSGVQPQHF,TGTGCCAGCAGCTTATCAGGGGTTCAGCCCCAGCATTTT
TRBV19,NA,TRBJ2-1,TRBD2,CAAGLAGAGGGYNEQFF,TGTGCCGCAGGACTAGCGGGAGCGGGGGGTGGGTACAATGAGCAGTTCTTC
TRBV19,NA,TRBJ1-2,TRBD1,CASSIPTGQENYGYTF,TGTGCCAGTAGTATCCCCACCGGACAGGAGAACTATGGCTACACCTTC
TRBV5-1,NA,TRBJ2-1,TRBD2,CASSLGLAGRSYNEQFF,TGCGCCAGCAGCCTCGGACTAGCGGGAAGGTCCTACAATGAGCAGTTCTTC
TRBV6-6,once,TRBJ2-5,NA,CASSYGGYQETQYF,TGTGCCAGCAGTTATGGGGGGTACCAAGAGACCCAGTACTTC
TRBV19,few,TRBJ1-2,NA,CASSMGGNYGYTF,TGTGCCAGTAGTATGGGAGGGAACTATGGCTACACCTTC
TRBV5-4,NA,TRBJ2-1,NA,CASRGSSYNEQFF,TGTGCCAGCAGGGGGAGCTCCTACAATGAGCAGTTCTTC
TRBV19,NA,TRBJ2-2,NA,CASSLLSSGELFF,TGTGCCAGTAGTCTCCTGAGTTCCGGGGAGCTGTTTTTT
TRBV6-5,NA,TRBJ1-1,NA,CASSYSAGTHTEAFF,TGTGCCAGCAGTTACTCGGCGGGGACGCACACTGAAGCTTTCTTT
TRBV5-4,NA,TRBJ1-4,TRBD1,CASSLRGLNEKLFF,TGTGCCAGCAGCTTGAGGGGGCTTAATGAAAAACTGTTTTTT
TRBV7-6,NA,TRBJ1-2,TRBD1,CASSPATGSYGYTF,TGTGCCAGCAGCCCTGCGACAGGGTCCTATGGCTACACCTTC
TRBV19,once,TRBJ2-4,TRBD1,CASSPSTGEDKNIQYF,TGTGCCAGTAGTCCCTCGACAGGGGAGGACAAAAACATTCAGTACTTC
TRBV11-1,NA,TRBJ2-5,TRBD2,CASSSRGGRGRETQYF,TGTGCCAGCAGCTCGAGGGGCGGGAGAGGGAGAGAGACCCAGTACTTC
TRBV7-9,NA,TRBJ2-5,NA,CASSLSNQETQYF,TGTGCCAGCAGCTTATCCAACCAAGAGACCCAGTACTTC
TRBV27,NA,TRBJ2-7,NA,CASSFGTGDSYEQYF,TGTGCCAGCAGTTTCGGAACGGGAGACTCCTACGAGCAGTACTTC
TRBV4-1,NA,TRBJ2-1,TRBD2,CASSQDGGGYEQFF,TGCGCCAGCAGCCAAGACGGGGGGGGCTATGAGCAGTTCTTC
TRBV29-1,NA,TRBJ1-2,TRBD1,CSVARQGLGYTF,TGCAGCGTCGCCCGACAGGGTCTTGGCTACACCTTC
TRBV29-1,NA,TRBJ2-5,NA,CSVGGAGGYQETQYF,TGCAGCGTGGGGGGAGCAGGGGGTTACCAAGAGACCCAGTACTTC
TRBV30,few,TRBJ1-1,NA,CAWSVARNTEAFF,TGTGCCTGGAGCGTAGCCAGGAACACTGAAGCTTTCTTT
TRBV19,few,TRBJ2-1,TRBD2,CASSIWLAGDEQFF,TGTGCCAGTAGTATTTGGCTAGCGGGAGACGAGCAGTTCTTC
TRBV19,NA,TRBJ2-3,NA,CASSIRSDDGTDTQYF,TGTGCCAGTAGTATCAGGTCAGACGACGGCACAGATACGCAGTATTTT
TRBV7-9,once,TRBJ2-2,TRBD1,CASGDLTGAANTGELFF,TGTGCCAGCGGAGACCTAACAGGGGCGGCGAACACCGGGGAGCTGTTTTTT